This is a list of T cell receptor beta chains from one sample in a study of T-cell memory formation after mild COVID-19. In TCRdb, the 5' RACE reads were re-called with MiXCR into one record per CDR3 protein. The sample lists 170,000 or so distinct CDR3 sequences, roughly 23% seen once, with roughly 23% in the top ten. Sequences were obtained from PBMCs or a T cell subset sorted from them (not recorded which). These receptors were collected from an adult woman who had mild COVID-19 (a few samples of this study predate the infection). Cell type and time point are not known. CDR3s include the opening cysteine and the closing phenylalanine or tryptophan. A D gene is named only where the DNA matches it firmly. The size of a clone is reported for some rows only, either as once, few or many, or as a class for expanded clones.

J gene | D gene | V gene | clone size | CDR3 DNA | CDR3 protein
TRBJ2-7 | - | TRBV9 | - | TGTGCCAGCAGCGTAAGCGACAGGTCCCACGAGCAGTACTTC | CASSVSDRSHEQYF
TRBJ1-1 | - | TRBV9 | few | TGTGCCAGCAGCGCCCTTGGGGGGGGGGAAGCTTTCTTT | CASSALGGGEAFF
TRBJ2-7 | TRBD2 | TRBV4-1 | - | TGCGCCAGCAGCCAAGATTTGGGACTAGCCTCTCCGGAGCAGTACTTC | CASSQDLGLASPEQYF
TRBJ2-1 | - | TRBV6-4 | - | TGTGCCAGCAGTAAGACAGGCACTGGGAATGAGCAGTTCTTC | CASSKTGTGNEQFF
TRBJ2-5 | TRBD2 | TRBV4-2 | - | TGTGCCAGCAGCCAAATAGCTACTAGCGGGGGGGCCAGAGAGACCCAGTACTTC | CASSQIATSGGARETQYF
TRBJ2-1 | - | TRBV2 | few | TGTGCCAGCAGTGAACGAGTTTTTCGGAATGAGCAGTTCTTC | CASSERVFRNEQFF
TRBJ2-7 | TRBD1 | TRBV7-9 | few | TGTGCCAGCAGCCCCCGGACAGGGGGCAACTACGAGCAGTACTTC | CASSPRTGGNYEQYF
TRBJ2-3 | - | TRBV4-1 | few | TGCGCCAGCAGCCAAGATTTAGATACGCAGTATTTT | CASSQDLDTQYF
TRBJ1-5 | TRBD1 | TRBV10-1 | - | TGCGCCAGCAGTAGGACAGGGGTAAGGGCCCAGCATTTT | CASSRTGVRAQHF
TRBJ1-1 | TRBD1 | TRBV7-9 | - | TGTGCCAGCAGCTTACTCCGGACAGGGTTTACCACTGAAGCTTTCTTT | CASSLLRTGFTTEAFF